The 21 T cell receptor beta chains reported below all come from one sample, sequenced in a study of breast tumors, draining lymph nodes, adjacent tissues. MiXCR, applied by TCRdb to the multiplex PCR reads, yields one record per CDR3 protein. Here the sample spans 200,000 or so distinct CDR3 sequences, roughly 31% being singletons. The lymph nodes were axillary draining lymph nodes from breast cancer patients. What was sequenced was axillary lymph node tissue. The origin of the receptors is a female donor with breast cancer. Some clones in this sample may be carry-over from other donors' samples.

This clonotype appeared many times. J is TRBJ1-2 and V is TRBV18; possible D gene TRBD1, 5 bases. V lost 3 bases and J lost 2, with 16 bases in between. CDR1 and CDR2 (germline): KGHSH, LQKENI. CDR3 length equals 16 residues. The chain's CDR3 is CASSPLRDGTNYGYTF. As DNA, the CDR3 is TGTGCCAGCTCACCCCTCCGGGACGGGACCAACTATGGCTACACCTTC.

This clonotype was seen ten or more times. This chain links TRBV7-9 with TRBJ2-7; TRBD2 might be the D (6 bases). Germline V CDR1 and CDR2: SEHNR, FQNEAQ (reference sequence). With 0 bases removed from V and 3 bases from J, the gap between germline ends came to 9 bases. The CDR3 length is 14 residues. The CDR3 DNA follows: TGTGCCAGCAGCTTAGCTAGCGGAGTCTACGAGCAGTACTTC. This sequence encodes CASSLASGVYEQYF.

As regards this clonotype: A clone one base away is much larger, so this may be a read error. The chain carries TRBV6-5 and TRBJ1-5, with TRBD1 matching 9 bases. V shed 5 bases and J 7 bases; nucleotides not matched to a gene: 12. From germline, CDR1 is MNHEY and CDR2 SVGAGI. CDR3 length: 16 amino acids. The CDR3 DNA reads as TGTGCCAGCAGTCAAGCCCCGGGACAGGGTGGCCAGCCCCAGCATTTT. Its protein is CASSQAPGQGGQPQHF.

This sequence joins TRBV20-1 and TRBJ2-3, with 7 bases identical to TRBD2. Germline CDR1 reads DFQATT; CDR2 reads SNEGSKA (reference sequence). V lost 5 bases, J lost 1 base, and 9 bases stayed unmatched. There are 15 residues in the CDR3. The CDR3, as DNA: TGCAGTGCTCAGACCGGGACTACGGGCACAGATACGCAGTATTTT. The encoded protein is CSAQTGTTGTDTQYF.

This clonotype was detected ten times or more. Compared with germline, one end of the junction differs, possibly owing to a read error. The V call is TRBV19, the J call TRBJ1-4; TRBD1 matches at 7 bases. CDR1 LNHDA and CDR2 SQIVND come from the germline V gene (reference sequence). This CDR3 is 14 amino acids long. The CDR3, as DNA: TGTGCCAATAGTATGACAGGGACTAATGAAAAACTGTTTTTT. Translated: CANSMTGTNEKLFF.

This clonotype was seen many times. The gene calls are TRBV5-1 and TRBJ2-5; TRBD1 might be the D (6 bases). V shed 10 bases and J shed 4 bases, with 14 bases lying between them. The CDR3 loop spans 12 amino acids. Germline-derived CDR1 and CDR2 are SGHRS and YFSETQ. DNA of the CDR3: TGCGCCTCTTCGGACAGCATAGAGACCCAGTACTTC. Translation: CASSDSIETQYF.

This clonotype was found many times. CDR3 sequence reads: CASSSVGRGTGELFF. The CDR3 coding sequence is TGTGCCAGTAGTAGTGTCGGGAGGGGCACCGGGGAGCTGTTTTTT. The chain is built from TRBV19 and TRBJ2-2; TRBD2 matches at 8 bases. The germline CDR1 and CDR2 sequences are LNHDA and SQIVND (reference sequence). The length of the CDR3 is 15 residues. V was pared by 4 bases and J by 4 bases, with 5 bases of the junction left unmatched.

This clonotype was recorded at least ten times. The chain has TRBV3-1 and TRBJ1-3; TRBD1 agrees at 9 bases. V shed 1 base, J shed 0 bases, and the junction held 4 bases outside the gene matches. Germline assignment: CDR1 LGHDT and CDR2 YNNKEL (reference sequence). CDR3 length: 17 amino acids. The CDR3 bases are TGTGCCAGCAGCCAAGGGGACAGGGACTACTCTGGAAACACCATATATTTT. It translates to CASSQGDRDYSGNTIYF.

This clonotype showed up many times. The genes are TRBV30 and TRBJ2-2; 8 bases align to TRBD1. This CDR3 is 15 amino acids long. From germline, CDR1 is GTSNPN and CDR2 SVGIG (reference sequence). With 1 base clipped from V and 4 bases from J, the junction kept 5 bases outside the gene matches. The DNA for the CDR3 is TGTGCCTGGAGTGACGACAGGGGTCCCACCGGGGAGCTGTTTTTT. Amino acid sequence: CAWSDDRGPTGELFF.

Concerning this clonotype: The conserved closing phenylalanine or tryptophan is absent in this CDR3, likely reflecting a read error. V is TRBV9 and J is TRBJ1-2; possible D gene TRBD1, 5 bases. Trimming took 4 bases from V and 6 from J, leaving 19 bases between them. Germline lookup yields CDR1 SGDLS and CDR2 YYNGEE. This CDR3 spans 15 amino acids. The CDR3 here is CASSLEGRVVNGYTS. The CDR3 coding sequence is TGTGCCAGCAGCCTGGAGGGGCGGGTGGTAAATGGCTACACCTCC.

The table lists this clonotype with many counts. The chain joins TRBV7-9 to TRBJ2-1; 8 nucleotides agree with TRBD2. The CDR3 extends over 11 amino acids. Germline V CDR1 and CDR2: SEHNR, FQNEAQ (reference sequence). The V gene end was trimmed by 8 bases and the J gene end by 11 bases; junction bases not matched to a gene: 5. The CDR3 DNA follows: TGTGCCAGCGTCGGGGGGGATAAGCAGTTCTTC. It is translated as CASVGGDKQFF.

CDR3 residues: CASSYGEGEKLFF. CDR3 DNA sequence: TGCGCCAGCAGCTATGGGGAAGGTGAAAAACTGTTTTTT. The chain employs TRBV5-1 and TRBJ1-4; unclear D gene. Germline assignment: CDR1 SGHRS and CDR2 YFSETQ. V dropped 3 bases and J dropped 7 bases, with 10 bases sitting between them. This CDR3 region has 13 residues.

This clonotype appeared many times. This chain connects TRBV19 to TRBJ2-1, with D hard to call. The CDR3 is made up of 13 amino acids. V lost 6 bases and J 7 bases, leaving 13 bases between the germline ends. CDR1 and CDR2 (germline): LNHDA, SQIVND (reference sequence). CDR3 residues: CASSRGRLNEQFF. DNA of the CDR3: TGTGCCAGTAGCCGCGGTCGCCTTAATGAGCAGTTCTTC.

The table lists this clonotype with many counts. The V call is TRBV20-1, the J call TRBJ2-7; D gene uncertain. This CDR3 contains 14 residues. CDR1 and CDR2 from the germline V gene are DFQATT and SNEGSKA (reference sequence). V was pared by 0 bases and J by 0 bases, with 9 bases between. The CDR3 region is CSARETRSSYEQYF. Here the CDR3 DNA reads TGCAGTGCTAGAGAGACCCGCAGCTCCTACGAGCAGTACTTC.

This clonotype was recorded at least ten times. This sequence joins TRBV3-1 and TRBJ1-5; D is possibly TRBD1 (5 bases). The CDR3 has 14 residues. CDR1 is LGHDT and CDR2 is YNNKEL in the germline V gene (reference sequence). The V end lost 4 bases, the J end lost 4 bases, and 11 bases lay between the germline ends. The CDR3: CASSPGGGNQPQHF. CDR3 DNA sequence: TGTGCCAGCAGCCCAGGCGGGGGGAATCAGCCCCAGCATTTT.

The sample holds many counts of this clonotype. The V call is TRBV11-3, the J call TRBJ2-7; D tentatively fits TRBD1 or TRBD2 (5 bases each). The CDR3 contains 18 residues. In germline, CDR1 is SGHNT, CDR2 YENEEA. The V end lost 1 base, the J end lost 0 bases, and 19 bases lay between the germline ends. The CDR3 region is CASSLVWGGSAVSYEQYF. DNA of the CDR3: TGTGCCAGCAGCTTAGTATGGGGCGGTAGCGCGGTCTCCTACGAGCAGTACTTC.

This clonotype was recorded at least ten times. This chain links TRBV7-8 with TRBJ1-4; 7 bases are shared with TRBD1. With V trimmed by 0 bases and J by 7 bases, 2 bases remained unmatched. This CDR3 region has 14 residues. Germline-derived CDR1 and CDR2 are SGHVS and FQNEAQ. The CDR3 DNA is TGTGCCAGCAGCTTAGCGCAGGGGGGTGAAAAACTGTTTTTT. Its translation: CASSLAQGGEKLFF.

This sequence joins TRBV2 and TRBJ2-5, with 14 bases fitting TRBD2. The CDR3 contains 17 residues. J lost 13 bases, V lost 6 bases, and 19 bases had no gene match. The germline V gene has CDR1 SNHLY and CDR2 FYNNEI. In nucleotides, the CDR3 is TGTGCCAGCAGGTTGACTAGCGGGGGGGCGAACACCGGGGAGCTGTACTTC. Protein sequence: CASRLTSGGANTGELYF.

The chain recombines TRBV18 with TRBJ1-6, with 11 bases lining up with TRBD1. This CDR3 comprises 16 residues. Germline trimming cut 5 bases from V and 10 bases from J; bases unmatched to any gene: 10. CDR1 KGHSH and CDR2 LQKENI come from the germline V gene. The CDR3 DNA follows: TGTGCCAGCTCAACCCGGGGACAGGGGGGAAAATCACCCCTCCACTTT. It specifies CASSTRGQGGKSPLHF.

The chain joins TRBV13 to TRBJ1-4, with TRBD1 identical over 7 bases. With 2 bases clipped from V and 12 bases from J, the junction kept 12 bases outside the gene matches. This CDR3 has 15 amino acids. Germline CDR1 and CDR2: PRHDT and FYEKMQ (reference sequence). Here the CDR3 DNA reads TGTGCCAGCAGCTTATCGACAGGGTTGGATGTAGAACTGTTTTTT. It encodes CASSLSTGLDVELFF.

Remarks on this clonotype: Here the CDR3 omits its conserved ending phenylalanine or tryptophan, so a read error is the likely source. V usage is TRBV5-5 and J usage is TRBJ2-1; 7 nucleotides agree with TRBD2. V lost 4 bases and J lost 4; bases outside the gene matches: 2. CDR1 is SGHKS and CDR2 is YYEKEE in the germline V gene (reference sequence). The CDR3 runs 13 residues. Here the CDR3 DNA reads TGTGCCAGCAGCGGGGGGGGGTACAATGAGCAGTTCCTC. Encoded protein: CASSGGGYNEQFL.